Detailed here is one T cell receptor beta chain. Its target is unknown. PCR amplification relied on 60 Vbeta primers (plus 13 Jbeta primers). Libraries were prepared by immunoSEQ multiplex PCR; TCRdb keeps only in-frame clonotypes and omits some of them. Of over 150,000 clones in the sample, over 65% were seen once. Donors likely had unrecorded immune exposures despite being nominally healthy when sampled. The sample comes from a study of cytomegalovirus exposure and HLA in healthy donors. General study results and limits: Prediction of most subjects' HLA-A and HLA-B alleles by TCR beta sequences was reportedly accurate.

CDR1 is GTSNPN and CDR2 is SVGIG in the germline V gene (reference sequence). V dropped 2 bases and J dropped 9 bases, with 14 bases sitting between them. This CDR3 is 13 amino acids long. The gene calls are TRBV30 and TRBJ2-1; a possible D gene is TRBD2 (6 bases). The receptor was isolated from a woman aged 40 to 50 in good health and CMV-seronegative. The specimen was PBMCs. CDR3 bases: TGTGCCTGGAGTTACCGGGAGTGGGGTGAGCAGTTCTTC. As protein: CAWSYREWGEQFF.